The rows below give T cell receptor beta chains drawn from one sample of a study of cytomegalovirus exposure and HLA in healthy donors. Repertoires were generated with immunoSEQ multiplex PCR, while TCRdb's copy carries only in-frame clones and drops some. The sample contains around 170,000 clones, over 70% of which appear only once. The sample taken for sequencing was PBMCs. These TCRs come from a man between 18 and 29 years old in good health and CMV-seronegative. CDR3s include the opening cysteine and the closing phenylalanine or tryptophan. D genes are given only for firm matches. Clone size is given for some rows only: seen once, a few or many times, or a class if the clone is expanded.

V gene,clone size,J gene,D gene,CDR3 protein,CDR3 DNA
TRBV20-1,.,TRBJ2-7,.,CSARPGPEQYF,TGCAGTGCTAGGCCAGGGCCCGAGCAGTACTTC
TRBV4-1,.,TRBJ1-2,TRBD1,CASSQDDSTGAYGYTF,TGCGCCAGCAGCCAAGATGACAGCACAGGGGCCTATGGCTACACCTTC
TRBV4-3,.,TRBJ2-2,.,CASSHGQGNTGELFF,TGCGCCAGCAGCCATGGGCAGGGGAACACCGGGGAGCTGTTTTTT
TRBV6-5,.,TRBJ2-5,.,CASSYSLEETQYF,TGTGCCAGCAGTTACTCGCTAGAAGAGACCCAGTACTTC
TRBV29-1,.,TRBJ1-1,TRBD1,CSVERGQVAFF,TGCAGCGTTGAGAGGGGGCAGGTGGCTTTCTTT
TRBV7-9,few,TRBJ2-7,TRBD2,CASSLELADYEQYF,TGTGCCAGCAGCTTGGAACTAGCGGACTACGAGCAGTACTTC
TRBV11-2,.,TRBJ2-5,.,CASSPEGEGWETQYF,TGTGCCAGCAGCCCCGAAGGCGAGGGCTGGGAGACCCAGTACTTC
TRBV28,.,TRBJ2-7,.,CATDQGFYEQYF,TGTGCCACCGATCAGGGTTTCTACGAGCAGTACTTC
TRBV9,.,TRBJ2-2,.,CASSVELWRGNTGELFF,TGTGCCAGCAGCGTAGAACTTTGGCGGGGGAACACCGGGGAGCTGTTTTTT
TRBV5-6,.,TRBJ2-1,.,CASSLISGENNEQFF,TGTGCCAGCAGCTTGATATCGGGGGAAAACAATGAGCAGTTCTTC
TRBV18,.,TRBJ1-1,TRBD1,CASSPLIAYRGATEAFF,TGTGCCAGCTCACCGTTGATCGCCTACAGGGGGGCCACTGAAGCTTTCTTT
TRBV30,.,TRBJ1-4,TRBD1,CAWSPGQGYEKLFF,TGTGCCTGGAGCCCGGGACAGGGATATGAAAAACTGTTTTTT
TRBV6-6,.,TRBJ2-7,.,CASSSRGAGEQYF,TGTGCCAGCAGTTCCCGGGGGGCGGGGGAGCAGTACTTC
TRBV9,.,TRBJ2-1,.,CASSVVGRRDEQFF,TGTGCCAGCAGCGTAGTTGGAAGGAGGGATGAGCAGTTCTTC
TRBV5-6,.,TRBJ2-1,.,CASSLVRGRSYNEQFF,TGTGCCAGCAGCTTGGTTCGGGGGAGGTCCTACAATGAGCAGTTCTTC
TRBV7-2,.,TRBJ2-5,.,CASSLAPRDSRGTQYF,TGTGCCAGCAGCTTAGCCCCTCGGGACTCTCGGGGGACCCAGTACTTC
TRBV27,.,TRBJ1-6,.,CASRVRNSPLHF,TGTGCCAGCCGGGTCCGAAATTCACCCCTCCACTTT
TRBV7-2,.,TRBJ1-2,.,CANKLGPSNYGYTF,TGTGCCAATAAACTGGGGCCATCTAACTATGGCTACACCTTC
TRBV15,.,TRBJ1-3,.,CATSKGLGASGNTIYF,TGTGCCACCAGCAAAGGCCTTGGGGCCTCTGGAAACACCATATATTTT
TRBV9,few,TRBJ2-2,.,CASSVEGSGNTGELFF,TGTGCCAGCAGCGTAGAGGGTAGCGGGAACACCGGGGAGCTGTTTTTT
TRBV7-3,few,TRBJ2-7,.,CASSLDLTGGEQYF,TGTGCCAGCAGCTTGGACTTAACCGGAGGCGAGCAGTACTTC
TRBV4-3,.,TRBJ2-1,TRBD2,CASSQDLASGILNEQFF,TGCGCCAGCAGCCAAGATTTGGCTAGCGGGATTTTGAATGAGCAGTTCTTC
TRBV7-3,.,TRBJ1-1,.,CASSLTGGRGTEAFF,TGTGCCAGCAGCTTAACGGGGGGACGCGGCACTGAAGCTTTCTTT
TRBV5-5,.,TRBJ1-3,.,CASSERTSSGNTIYF,TGTGCCAGCAGCGAAAGGACAAGCTCTGGAAACACCATATATTTT
TRBV11-2,.,TRBJ2-7,TRBD1,CASSVGTGFTYEQYF,TGTGCCAGCAGCGTGGGGACAGGGTTCACCTACGAGCAGTACTTC
TRBV5-6,once,TRBJ2-1,.,CASSLLLSGSCNEQFF,TGTGCCAGCAGCTTACTGCTTAGCGGCTCCTGCAATGAGCAGTTCTTC
TRBV6-5,.,TRBJ2-1,TRBD2,CASSLRGASYNEQFF,TGTGCCAGCAGTCTGCGGGGGGCCTCCTACAATGAGCAGTTCTTC
TRBV5-1,.,TRBJ2-5,TRBD1,CASSFQGANMETQYF,TGCGCCAGCAGCTTCCAGGGGGCAAATATGGAGACCCAGTACTTC
TRBV6-5,.,TRBJ2-7,.,CASSYVGGSYEQYF,TGTGCCAGCAGTTACGTGGGGGGTAGCTACGAGCAGTACTTC
TRBV7-9,.,TRBJ2-6,.,CASSLGSGVGVGGANVLTF,TGTGCCAGCAGCTTAGGTTCGGGGGTGGGAGTTGGTGGGGCCAACGTCCTGACTTTC
TRBV7-2,.,TRBJ2-5,.,CASSPRVTQETQYF,TGTGCCAGCAGCCCCAGGGTTACCCAAGAGACCCAGTACTTC
TRBV27,.,TRBJ1-2,.,CASSLTLTGGYTF,TGTGCCAGCAGTTTAACCCTCACGGGAGGCTACACCTTC
TRBV7-6,.,TRBJ2-7,.,CASSAGQLYEQYF,TGTGCCAGCAGCGCCGGACAGCTCTACGAGCAGTACTTC
TRBV7-8,once,TRBJ1-3,TRBD1,CASSLTGTGGNSGNTIYF,TGTGCCAGCAGCTTGACCGGGACAGGGGGCAACAGTGGGAACACCATATATTTT
TRBV11-2,.,TRBJ1-1,.,CASSLVTVNTEAFF,TGTGCCAGCAGCTTAGTTACGGTGAACACTGAAGCTTTCTTT
TRBV6-6,many,TRBJ2-7,TRBD1,CASGIRTGSAEQYF,TGTGCCAGCGGGATACGGACAGGGAGCGCCGAGCAGTACTTC
TRBV6-5,.,TRBJ2-1,TRBD2,CASSFGTSGSSGQFF,TGTGCCAGCAGTTTCGGGACTAGCGGGAGCAGTGGGCAGTTCTTC
TRBV19,.,TRBJ1-1,TRBD1,CASSTPRGVMNTEAFF,TGTGCCAGTAGTACCCCCAGGGGGGTGATGAACACTGAAGCTTTCTTT
TRBV5-4,.,TRBJ1-2,TRBD1,CASSPHRDRIFLDGYTF,TGTGCCAGCAGCCCGCACCGGGACAGGATTTTTCTAGATGGCTACACCTTC
TRBV6-6,few,TRBJ1-2,TRBD1,CASSYSGGYGYTF,TGTGCCAGCAGTTATTCAGGGGGATATGGCTACACCTTC
TRBV6-6,.,TRBJ2-1,TRBD2,CASSYSSGLALF,TGTGCCAGCAGTTACTCGTCCGGACTAGCTCTCTTC
TRBV7-2,.,TRBJ1-1,TRBD1,CASSLERGLTEAFF,TGTGCCAGCAGCTTAGAGAGGGGGCTGACTGAAGCTTTCTTT
TRBV9,.,TRBJ1-5,TRBD1,CASSDDRGRGYGRGNQPQHF,TGTGCCAGCAGCGACGACAGGGGGCGCGGGTACGGGCGTGGCAATCAGCCCCAGCATTTT
TRBV19,.,TRBJ2-3,.,CASSIGTASTDTQYF,TGTGCCAGTAGTATAGGGACTGCTAGCACAGATACGCAGTATTTT
TRBV29-1,few,TRBJ1-3,TRBD1,CSVTGAGNTIYF,TGCAGCGTTACAGGGGCTGGAAACACCATATATTTT
TRBV9,.,TRBJ2-7,.,CASSEGVIASGLYEQYF,TGTGCCAGCAGCGAGGGGGTTATAGCTAGCGGACTTTACGAGCAGTACTTC
TRBV14,.,TRBJ2-5,TRBD2,CASRLAGVETQYF,TGTGCCTCCCGACTAGCGGGAGTAGAGACCCAGTACTTC
TRBV5-1,.,TRBJ1-1,TRBD1,CASSFRTGQGTEAFF,TGCGCCAGCAGCTTCCGGACAGGTCAGGGAACTGAAGCTTTCTTT